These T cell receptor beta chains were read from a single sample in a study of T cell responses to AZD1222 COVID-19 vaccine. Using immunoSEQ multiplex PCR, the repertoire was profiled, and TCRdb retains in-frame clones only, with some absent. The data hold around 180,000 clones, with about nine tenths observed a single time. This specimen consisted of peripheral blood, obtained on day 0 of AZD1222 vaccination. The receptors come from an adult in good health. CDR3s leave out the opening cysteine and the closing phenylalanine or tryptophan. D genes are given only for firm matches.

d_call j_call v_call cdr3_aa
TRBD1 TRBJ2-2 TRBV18 ASSPPEQGVIGELF
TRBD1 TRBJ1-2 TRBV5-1 ASSLGTNRGLYGYT
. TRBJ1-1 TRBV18 ASSLEGGLNTEAF
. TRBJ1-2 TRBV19 ASSIDSTVLYGYT
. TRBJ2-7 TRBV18 ASSPDIFSYEQY
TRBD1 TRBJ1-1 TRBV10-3 AISERGQGIRGTEAF
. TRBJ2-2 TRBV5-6 ASSLAVRAGELF
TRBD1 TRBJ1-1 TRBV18 ASSPSRDRGRYTEAF
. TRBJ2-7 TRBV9 ASSVDSGANEQY
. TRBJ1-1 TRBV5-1 ASSPIGGVPMNTEAF
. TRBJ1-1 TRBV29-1 SAGSARTEAF
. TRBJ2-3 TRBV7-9 ASSRDGSMRDTQY
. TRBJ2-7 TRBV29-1 SVEREVGYEQY
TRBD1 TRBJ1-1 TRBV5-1 ASSWDRATEAF
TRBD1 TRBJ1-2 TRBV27 ASSLYGTGNYGYT
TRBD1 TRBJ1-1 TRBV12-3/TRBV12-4 AAGGRVTEAF
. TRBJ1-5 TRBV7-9 ASSLGGLPQH
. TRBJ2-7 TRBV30 AWSVQYEQY
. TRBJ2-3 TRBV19 ASRSMGLGTDTQY
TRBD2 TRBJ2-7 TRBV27 ASSLKREAPYEQY
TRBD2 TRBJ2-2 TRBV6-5 ASMGGLANTGELF
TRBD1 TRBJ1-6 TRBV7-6 ASSSSRQGYSSPLH
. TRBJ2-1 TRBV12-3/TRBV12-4 ASNSGTEDEQF
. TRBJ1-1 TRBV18 ASSLTGNTEAF
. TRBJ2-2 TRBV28 ASSSGGEDTGELF
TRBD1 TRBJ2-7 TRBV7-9 ASSGRDRAYEQY
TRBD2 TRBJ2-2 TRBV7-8 ASSLGSVGGNGGELF
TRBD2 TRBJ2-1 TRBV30 AWRKHSQREGVEQF
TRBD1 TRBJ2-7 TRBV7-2 ASSLAPGQSYEQY
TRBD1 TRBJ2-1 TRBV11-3 ASSPSGGANNEQF
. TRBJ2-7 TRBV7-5 VRSLVADSSYEQY
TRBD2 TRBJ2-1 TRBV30 AWRWGGNEQF
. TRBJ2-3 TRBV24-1 ATSDPTVSTDTQY
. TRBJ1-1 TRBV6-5 ASQSGQPASEAF
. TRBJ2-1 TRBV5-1 ATTLGAGNNEQF
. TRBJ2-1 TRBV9 ASNQAGAPGFEQF
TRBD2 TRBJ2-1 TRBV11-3 ASRGKGPSGTCSYNEQF
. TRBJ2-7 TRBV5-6 ASSSGILSSYEQY
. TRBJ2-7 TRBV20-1 SARESYEQY
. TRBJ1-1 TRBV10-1 ASSEGGKAF